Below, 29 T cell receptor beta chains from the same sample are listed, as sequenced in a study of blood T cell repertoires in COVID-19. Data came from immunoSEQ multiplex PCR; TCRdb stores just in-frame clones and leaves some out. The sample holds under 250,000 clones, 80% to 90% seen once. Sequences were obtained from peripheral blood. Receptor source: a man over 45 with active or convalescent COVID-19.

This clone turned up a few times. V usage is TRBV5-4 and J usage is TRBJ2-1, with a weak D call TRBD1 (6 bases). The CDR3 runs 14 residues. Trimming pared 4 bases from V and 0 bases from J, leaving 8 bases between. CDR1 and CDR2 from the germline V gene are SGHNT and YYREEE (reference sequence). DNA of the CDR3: TGTGCCAGCAGCCCGGACAGCTCCTACAATGAGCAGTTCTTC. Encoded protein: CASSPDSSYNEQFF.

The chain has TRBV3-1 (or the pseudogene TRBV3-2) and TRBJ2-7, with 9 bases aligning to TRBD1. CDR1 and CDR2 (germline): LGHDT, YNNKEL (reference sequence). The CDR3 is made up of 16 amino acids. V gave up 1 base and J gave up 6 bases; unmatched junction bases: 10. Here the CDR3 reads CASSQAPHGDRVEQYV. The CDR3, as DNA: TGTGCCAGCAGCCAAGCTCCTCATGGGGACAGGGTCGAGCAGTACGTC.

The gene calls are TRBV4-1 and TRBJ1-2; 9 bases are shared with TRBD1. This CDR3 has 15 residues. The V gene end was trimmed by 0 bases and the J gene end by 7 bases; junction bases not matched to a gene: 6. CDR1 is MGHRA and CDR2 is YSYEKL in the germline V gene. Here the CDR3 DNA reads TGCGCCAGCAGCCAAGATCCACGGGACAGGGTTGGCTACACCTTC. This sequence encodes CASSQDPRDRVGYTF.

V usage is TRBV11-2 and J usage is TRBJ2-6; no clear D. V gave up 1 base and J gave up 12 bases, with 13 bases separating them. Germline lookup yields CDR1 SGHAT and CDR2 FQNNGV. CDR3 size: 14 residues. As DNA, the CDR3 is TGTGCCAGCAGCTTAGGTGAGGCCCCCTTCGTCCTGACTTTC. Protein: CASSLGEAPFVLTF.

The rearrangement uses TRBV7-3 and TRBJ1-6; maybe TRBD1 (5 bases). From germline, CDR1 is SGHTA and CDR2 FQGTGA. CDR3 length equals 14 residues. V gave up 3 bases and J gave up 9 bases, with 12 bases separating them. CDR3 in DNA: TGTGCCAGCAGCTTCAACCGGACAAGTTCACCCCTCCACTTT. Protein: CASSFNRTSSPLHF.

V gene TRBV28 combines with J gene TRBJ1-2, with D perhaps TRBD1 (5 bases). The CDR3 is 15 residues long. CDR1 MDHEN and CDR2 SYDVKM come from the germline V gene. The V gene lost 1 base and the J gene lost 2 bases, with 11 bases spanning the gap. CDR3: CASSLSRGRNYGYTF. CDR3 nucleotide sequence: TGTGCCAGCAGTTTATCGCGGGGGAGGAACTATGGCTACACCTTC.

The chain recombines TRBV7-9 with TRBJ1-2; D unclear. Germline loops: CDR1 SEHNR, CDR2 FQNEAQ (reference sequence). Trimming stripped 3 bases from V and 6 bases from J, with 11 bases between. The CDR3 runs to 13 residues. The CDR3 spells CASSFHGGDGYTF. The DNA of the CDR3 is TGTGCCAGCAGCTTTCACGGTGGAGATGGCTACACCTTC.

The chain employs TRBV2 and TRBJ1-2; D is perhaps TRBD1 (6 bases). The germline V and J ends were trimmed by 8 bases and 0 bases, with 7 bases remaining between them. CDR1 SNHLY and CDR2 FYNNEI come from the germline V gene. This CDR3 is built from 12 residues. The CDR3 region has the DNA TGTGCCAGCGGACAGACTAACTATGGCTACACCTTC. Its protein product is CASGQTNYGYTF. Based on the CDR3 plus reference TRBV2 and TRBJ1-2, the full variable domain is EPEVTQTPSHQVTQMGQEVILRCVPISNHLYFYWYRQILGQKVEFLVSFYNNEISEKSEIFDDQFSVERPDGSNFTLKIRSTKLEDSAMYFCASGQTNYGYTFGSGTRLTVV.

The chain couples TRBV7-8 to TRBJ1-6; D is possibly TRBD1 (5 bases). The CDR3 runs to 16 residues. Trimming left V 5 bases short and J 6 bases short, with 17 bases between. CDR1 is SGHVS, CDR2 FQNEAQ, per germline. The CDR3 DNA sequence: TGTGCCAGCAGCCAAATCTTACAGGCTCCTAATTCACCCCTCCACTTT. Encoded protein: CASSQILQAPNSPLHF.

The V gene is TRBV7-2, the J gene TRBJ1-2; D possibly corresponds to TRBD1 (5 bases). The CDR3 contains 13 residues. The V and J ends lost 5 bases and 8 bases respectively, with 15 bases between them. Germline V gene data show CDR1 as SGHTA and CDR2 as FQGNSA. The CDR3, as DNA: TGTGCCAGCAGCCGGGACTCCTTCGGAGGCTACACCTTC. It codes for CASSRDSFGGYTF.

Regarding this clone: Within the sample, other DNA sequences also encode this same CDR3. CDR3 residues: CASSLYSSGNTIYF. The CDR3 region has the DNA TGTGCCAGCAGCTTATACAGCTCTGGAAACACCATATATTTT. The chain has TRBV7-2 and TRBJ1-3; D call uncertain. V gave up 2 bases and J gave up 0 bases, with 5 bases separating them. Germline V lookup: CDR1 SGHTA, CDR2 FQGNSA. The CDR3 consists of 14 residues.

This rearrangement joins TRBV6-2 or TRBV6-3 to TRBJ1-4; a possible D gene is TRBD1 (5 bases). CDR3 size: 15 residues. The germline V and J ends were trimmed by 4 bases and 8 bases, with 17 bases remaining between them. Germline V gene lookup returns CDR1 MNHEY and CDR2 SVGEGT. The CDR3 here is CASSSGTWGGEKLFF. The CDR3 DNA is TGTGCCAGCAGTTCCGGGACTTGGGGTGGAGAAAAACTGTTTTTT.

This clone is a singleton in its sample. CDR3 in amino acids: CASRQGTYTEAFF. The CDR3 region has the DNA TGTGCCAGCAGACAAGGGACATACACTGAAGCTTTCTTT. The chain has TRBV6-5 and TRBJ1-1; a weak D match, TRBD1 (6 bases). This CDR3 is built from 13 residues. The germline V gene encodes CDR1 MNHEY and CDR2 SVGAGI. V shed 6 bases and J shed 3 bases, with 11 bases lying between them.

The CDR3 spells CASSLELDKGLAGGYEQYV. CDR3 DNA: TGTGCCAGCAGCTTGGAACTTGATAAGGGACTAGCGGGGGGGTACGAGCAGTACGTC. The genes are TRBV5-5 and TRBJ2-7, with 16 bases fitting TRBD2. The V and J ends lost 0 bases and 4 bases, in that order; junction bases with no gene match: 10. CDR3 size: 19 residues. Germline assignment: CDR1 SGHKS and CDR2 YYEKEE (reference sequence).

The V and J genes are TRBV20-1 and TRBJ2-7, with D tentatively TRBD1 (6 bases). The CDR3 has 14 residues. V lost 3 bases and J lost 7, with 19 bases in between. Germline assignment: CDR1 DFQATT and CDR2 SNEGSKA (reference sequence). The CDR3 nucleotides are TGCAGTGCTAGTCTGACAGGCGGTTCCGGGGAGCAGTACTTC. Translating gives CSASLTGGSGEQYF.

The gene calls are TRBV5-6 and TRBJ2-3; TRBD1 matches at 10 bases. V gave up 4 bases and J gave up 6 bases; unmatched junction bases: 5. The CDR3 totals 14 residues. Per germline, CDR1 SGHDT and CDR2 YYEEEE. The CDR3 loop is CASSARDRGDTQYF. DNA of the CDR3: TGTGCCAGCAGCGCCCGGGACAGGGGTGATACGCAGTATTTT.

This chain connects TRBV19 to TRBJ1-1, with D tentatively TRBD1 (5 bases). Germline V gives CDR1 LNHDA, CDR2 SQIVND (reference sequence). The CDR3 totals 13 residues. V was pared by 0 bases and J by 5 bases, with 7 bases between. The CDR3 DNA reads TGTGCCAGTAGTATAGATCAGGGAACTGAAGCTTTCTTT. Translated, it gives CASSIDQGTEAFF. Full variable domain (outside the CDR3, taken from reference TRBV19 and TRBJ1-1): DGGITQSPKYLFRKEGQNVTLSCEQNLNHDAMYWYRQDPGQGLRLIYYSQIVNDFQKGDIAEGYSVSREKKESFPLTVTSAQKNPTAFYLCASSIDQGTEAFFGQGTRLTVV.

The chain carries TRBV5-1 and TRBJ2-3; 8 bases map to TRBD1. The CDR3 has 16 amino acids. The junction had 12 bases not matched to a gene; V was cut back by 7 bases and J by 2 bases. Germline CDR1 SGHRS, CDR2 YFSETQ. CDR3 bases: TGCGCCAGCCGACGCCCCGGACAGGGATACACAGATACGCAGTATTTT. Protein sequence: CASRRPGQGYTDTQYF.

CDR3 sequence: CASSEKEENNEQFF. The CDR3 region has the DNA TGTGCCAGCAGTGAAAAAGAGGAGAACAATGAGCAGTTCTTC. The rearrangement joins TRBV6-4 to TRBJ2-1, with unresolved D. This CDR3 region has 14 residues. Germline assignment: CDR1 MRHNA and CDR2 SNTAGT. V lost 3 bases and J lost 5, with 11 bases in between.

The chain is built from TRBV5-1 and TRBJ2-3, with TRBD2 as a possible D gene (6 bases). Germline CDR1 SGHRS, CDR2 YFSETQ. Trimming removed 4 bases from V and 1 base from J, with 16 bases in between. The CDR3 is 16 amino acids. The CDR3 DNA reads TGCGCCAGCAGCGCAAAAACTAGCCGGGGCACAGATACGCAGTATTTT. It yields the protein CASSAKTSRGTDTQYF. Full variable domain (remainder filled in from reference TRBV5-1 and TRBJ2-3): KAGVTQTPRYLIKTRGQQVTLSCSPISGHRSVSWYQQTPGQGLQFLFEYFSETQRNKGNFPGRFSGRQFSNSRSEMNVSTLELGDSALYLCASSAKTSRGTDTQYFGPGTRLTVL.

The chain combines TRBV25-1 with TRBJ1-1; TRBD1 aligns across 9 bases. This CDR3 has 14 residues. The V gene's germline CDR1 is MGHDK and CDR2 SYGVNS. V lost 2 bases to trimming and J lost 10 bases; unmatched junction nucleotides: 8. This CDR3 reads CASSEVGTGSRAFF. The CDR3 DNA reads TGTGCCAGCAGTGAAGTGGGGACAGGGTCAAGAGCTTTCTTT.

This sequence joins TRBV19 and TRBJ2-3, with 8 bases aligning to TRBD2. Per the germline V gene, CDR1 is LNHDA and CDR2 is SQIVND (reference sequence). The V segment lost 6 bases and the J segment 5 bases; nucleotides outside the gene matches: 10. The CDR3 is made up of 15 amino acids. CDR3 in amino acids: CASSMEAGTRDTQYF. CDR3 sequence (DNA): TGTGCCAGTAGCATGGAAGCGGGGACTAGAGATACGCAGTATTTT.

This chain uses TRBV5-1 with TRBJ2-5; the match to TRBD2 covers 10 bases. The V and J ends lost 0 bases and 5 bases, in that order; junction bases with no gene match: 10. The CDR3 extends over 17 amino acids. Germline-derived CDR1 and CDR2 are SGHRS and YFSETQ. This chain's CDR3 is CASSLAALAGAVETQYF. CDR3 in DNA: TGCGCCAGCAGCTTGGCCGCCCTAGCGGGAGCTGTGGAGACCCAGTACTTC.

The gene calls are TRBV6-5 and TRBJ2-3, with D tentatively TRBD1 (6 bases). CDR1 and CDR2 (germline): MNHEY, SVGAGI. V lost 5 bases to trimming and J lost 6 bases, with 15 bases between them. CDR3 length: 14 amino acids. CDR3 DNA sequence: TGTGCCAGCAGTCCGACAGGAGCCTGGGATACGCAGTATTTT. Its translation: CASSPTGAWDTQYF.

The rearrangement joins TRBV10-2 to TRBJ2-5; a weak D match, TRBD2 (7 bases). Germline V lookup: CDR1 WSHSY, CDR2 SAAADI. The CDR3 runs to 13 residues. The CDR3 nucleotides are TGCGGCGTAGGGGGGGCTTTCGGAGAGACCCAGTACTTC. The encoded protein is CGVGGAFGETQYF.

CDR3 protein: CASSQDGLTTFQETQYF. The CDR3 bases are TGCGCCAGCAGCCAAGATGGGCTAACCACGTTCCAAGAGACCCAGTACTTC. The chain employs TRBV4-1 and TRBJ2-5; D is uncertain. The ends were cut back, 0 bases at V and 1 base at J, with 15 bases in the middle. Germline V gene sequence: CDR1 MGHRA, CDR2 YSYEKL. The CDR3 totals 17 residues.

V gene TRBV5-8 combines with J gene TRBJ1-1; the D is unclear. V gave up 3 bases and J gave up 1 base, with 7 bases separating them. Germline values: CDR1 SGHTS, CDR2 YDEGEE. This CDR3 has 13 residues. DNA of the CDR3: TGTGCCAGCAGCTACAGTTGGAACACTGAAGCTTTCTTT. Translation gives CASSYSWNTEAFF.

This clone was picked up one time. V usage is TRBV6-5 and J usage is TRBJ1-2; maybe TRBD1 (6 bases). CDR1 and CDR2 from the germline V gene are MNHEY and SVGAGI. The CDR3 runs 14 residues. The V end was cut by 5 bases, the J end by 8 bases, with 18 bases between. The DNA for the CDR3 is TGTGCCAGCAGTCCAGTCGACAGGAGTCGGGGCTACACCTTC. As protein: CASSPVDRSRGYTF.

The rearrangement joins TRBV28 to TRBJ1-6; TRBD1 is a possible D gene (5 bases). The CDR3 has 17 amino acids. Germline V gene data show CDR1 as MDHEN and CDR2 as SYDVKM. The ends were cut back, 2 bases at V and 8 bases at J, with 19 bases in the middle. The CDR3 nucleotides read TGTGCCAGCAGTTTAATAGGAGGGGCCCCATTGGATTCACCCCTCCACTTT. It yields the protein CASSLIGGAPLDSPLHF.